These 10 T cell receptor beta chains share one sample of origin, sequenced in a study of blood T cells in healthy people across ages. For the second PCR, which ran for about 6 to 11 cycles, a sample-barcoded 5' primer and a J-beta primer mix were used. TCRdb reprocessed the 5' RACE reads via MiXCR and lists one record per CDR3 protein. The sample lists about 730,000 distinct CDR3 sequences; about 40% were seen once. Material: blood. The receptor set was obtained from a woman in her sixties in good health.

The V gene is TRBV3-1, the J gene TRBJ2-7, with 7 bases fitting TRBD1. CDR1 is LGHDT, CDR2 YNNKEL, per germline (reference sequence). The trim removed 5 bases at V and 0 bases at J, leaving 16 bases unmatched. This CDR3 has 18 residues. The CDR3 spells CASSITDRVLSSSYEQYF. In DNA, the CDR3 is TGTGCCAGCAGCATTACCGACAGGGTACTATCCTCCTCCTACGAGCAGTACTTC.

This clonotype is a singleton in its sample. The rearrangement links TRBV6-6 to TRBJ1-6, with 10 bases identical to TRBD1. The CDR3 is 15 amino acids. The V segment lost 6 bases and the J segment 6 bases; nucleotides outside the gene matches: 5. CDR1 is MNHNY, CDR2 SVGAGI, per germline (reference sequence). The CDR3 DNA follows: TGTGCCAGCAGGGGACAGGGGACTTTTAATTCACCCCTCCACTTT. It yields the protein CASRGQGTFNSPLHF.

This clonotype was observed a single time. The V call is TRBV28, the J call TRBJ2-3; D remains ambiguous. The CDR3 consists of 15 residues. Germline CDR1 MDHEN, CDR2 SYDVKM. V shed 6 bases and J shed 2 bases, with 15 bases lying between them. The CDR3 DNA is TGTGCCAGCAGCCCTAAGACATCCTACACAGATACGCAGTATTTT. As protein: CASSPKTSYTDTQYF.

The gene calls are TRBV3-1 and TRBJ1-5, with D tentatively TRBD1 (5 bases). Germline V gene sequence: CDR1 LGHDT, CDR2 YNNKEL (reference sequence). The CDR3 covers 13 residues. The ends were cut back, 3 bases at V and 4 bases at J, with 7 bases in the middle. The CDR3 protein is CASSHQGNQPQHF. The CDR3 bases are TGTGCCAGCAGCCACCAGGGTAATCAGCCCCAGCATTTT.

This clonotype was picked up a small number of times. The chain carries TRBV5-8 and TRBJ2-4; possibly TRBD1 or TRBD2 for D (6 bases each). TRBJ2-7 explains the end of the DNA better; the J call may be wrong. In germline, CDR1 is SGHTS, CDR2 YDEGEE. CDR3 size: 14 residues. CDR3 nucleotide sequence: TGTGCCAGCCGGAGGCGTGGGGGGCGGTCCGAGCAGTACTTC. Its translation: CASRRRGGRSEQYF.

The rearrangement links TRBV9 to TRBJ1-2; unclear D gene. The CDR3 extends over 14 amino acids. In germline, CDR1 is SGDLS, CDR2 YYNGEE. V gave up 4 bases and J gave up 3 bases, with 13 bases separating them. For the CDR3, the DNA is TGTGCCAGCAGCTTGAGACAAGTTGACTATGGCTACACCTTC. This gives the protein CASSLRQVDYGYTF.

On this clonotype itself: A read error may produce the germline difference seen at one junction end. The rearrangement links TRBV20-1 to TRBJ2-7; D is perhaps TRBD1 (5 bases). The CDR3 contains 14 residues. Germline V CDR1 and CDR2: DFQATT, SNEGSKA (reference sequence). As DNA, the CDR3 is TGCGGTGCTAGAGAGCCAGACAGCTCCTACGAGCAGTACTTC. Its translation is CGAREPDSSYEQYF.

The chain combines TRBV3-1 with TRBJ2-5; 9 bases fit TRBD2. Unmatched junction bases numbered 8, after V lost 4 bases and J lost 5 bases. Germline V gene sequence: CDR1 LGHDT, CDR2 YNNKEL (reference sequence). The CDR3 is 15 amino acids. DNA of the CDR3: TGTGCCAGCAGCCTTAGCGGGAGTGGACGGGAGACCCAGTACTTC. Protein sequence: CASSLSGSGRETQYF.

The V call is TRBV9, the J call TRBJ2-1; weak D call: TRBD2 (6 bases). Germline CDR1 SGDLS, CDR2 YYNGEE. The CDR3 contains 17 residues. The ends were cut back, 0 bases at V and 8 bases at J, with 21 bases in the middle. The chain's CDR3 is CASSVDLPGEFPYEQFF. The CDR3 nucleotides are TGTGCCAGCAGCGTAGATCTTCCGGGAGAGTTCCCCTATGAGCAGTTCTTC.

This clonotype came up many times. V and J are TRBV10-3 and TRBJ2-3, with 9 nucleotides matching TRBD2. Looked up from germline, CDR1 is ENHRY and CDR2 is SYGVKD. This CDR3 is 12 amino acids long. Trimming at V came to 9 bases and at J to 6 bases, leaving 4 bases not matched to a gene. Here the CDR3 DNA reads TGTGCCATAGGGACTAGCATGGATACGCAGTATTTT. Translating it yields CAIGTSMDTQYF.